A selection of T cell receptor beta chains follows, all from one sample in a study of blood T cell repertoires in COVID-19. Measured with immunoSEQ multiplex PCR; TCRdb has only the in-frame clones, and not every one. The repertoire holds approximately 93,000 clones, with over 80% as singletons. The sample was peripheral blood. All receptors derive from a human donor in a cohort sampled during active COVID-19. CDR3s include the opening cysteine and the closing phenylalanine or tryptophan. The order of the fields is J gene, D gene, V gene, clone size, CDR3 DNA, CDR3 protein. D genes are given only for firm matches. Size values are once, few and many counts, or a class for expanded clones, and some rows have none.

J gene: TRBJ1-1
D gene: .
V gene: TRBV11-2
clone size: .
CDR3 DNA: TGTGCCAGTCAGGCGGGGACCAACACTGAAGCTTTCTTT
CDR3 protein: CASQAGTNTEAFF

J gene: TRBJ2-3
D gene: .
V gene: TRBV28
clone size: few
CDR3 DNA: TGTGCCAGCATGAGGACGGGACACGGCGGAGATACGCAGTATTTT
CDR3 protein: CASMRTGHGGDTQYF

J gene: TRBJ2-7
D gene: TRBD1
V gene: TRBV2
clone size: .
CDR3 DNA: TGTGCCAGCACCGGAACAGGGGTGTACGAGCAGTACTTC
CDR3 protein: CASTGTGVYEQYF

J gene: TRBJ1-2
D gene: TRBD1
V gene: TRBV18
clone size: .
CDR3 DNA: TGTGCCAGCTCCTCGACGAGTCAGGGGGACTTTGGCTACACCTTC
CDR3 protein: CASSSTSQGDFGYTF

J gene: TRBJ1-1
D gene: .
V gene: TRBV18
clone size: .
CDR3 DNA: TGTGCCAGCTCACCTGTAACGGGATCCGACACTGAAGCTTTCTTT
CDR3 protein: CASSPVTGSDTEAFF

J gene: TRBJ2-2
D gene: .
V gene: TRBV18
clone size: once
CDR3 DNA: TGTGCCAGCTCACCCACGACAACGAACACCGGGGAGCTGTTTTTT
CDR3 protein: CASSPTTTNTGELFF

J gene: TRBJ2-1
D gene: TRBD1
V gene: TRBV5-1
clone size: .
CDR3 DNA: TGCGCCAGCAGGCCGGGACAGTCCTACAATGAGCAGTTCTTC
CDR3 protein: CASRPGQSYNEQFF

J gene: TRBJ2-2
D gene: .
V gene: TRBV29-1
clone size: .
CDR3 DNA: TGCAGCGTAGTAGATAGCGCCAAAAATACCGGGGAGCTGTTTTTT
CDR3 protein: CSVVDSAKNTGELFF

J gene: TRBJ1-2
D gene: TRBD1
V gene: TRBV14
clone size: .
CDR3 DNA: TGTGCCAGCAGCCAAGATTTGGGACAGGGGAAGCGTGGCTACACCTTC
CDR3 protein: CASSQDLGQGKRGYTF

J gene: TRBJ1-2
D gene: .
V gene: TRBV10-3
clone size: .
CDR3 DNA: TGTGCCATCAGTGAGTCGGAGGGCTATGGCTACACCTTC
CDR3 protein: CAISESEGYGYTF

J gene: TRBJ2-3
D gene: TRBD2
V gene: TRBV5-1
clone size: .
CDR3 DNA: TGCGCCAGCAGCTCAGCGGGAGGGCCGGCAGATACGCAGTATTTT
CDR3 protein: CASSSAGGPADTQYF

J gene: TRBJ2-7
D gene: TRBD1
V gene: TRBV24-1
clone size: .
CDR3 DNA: TGTGCCACCAGTGATTTGGGGGACAGGCAGTACTTC
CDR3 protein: CATSDLGDRQYF

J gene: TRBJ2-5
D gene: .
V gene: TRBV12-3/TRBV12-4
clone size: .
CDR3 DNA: TGTGCCAGCAGACCCCCGGTCCAAGAGACCCAGTACTTC
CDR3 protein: CASRPPVQETQYF

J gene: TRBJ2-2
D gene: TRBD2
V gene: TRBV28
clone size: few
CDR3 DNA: TGTGCCAGCAGTTCTCTTTCGGGACTAGCGGCTTCGGGCACCGGGGAGCTGTTTTTT
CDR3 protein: CASSSLSGLAASGTGELFF

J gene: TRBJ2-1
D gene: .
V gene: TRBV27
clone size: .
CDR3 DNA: TGTGCCAGCAGTTTTGGGGGGGCTAACGATGAGCAGTTCTTC
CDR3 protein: CASSFGGANDEQFF

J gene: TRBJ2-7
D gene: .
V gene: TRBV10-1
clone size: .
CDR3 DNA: TGCGCCAGCAGTGGGGCGAGCTCCTACGAGCAGTACTTC
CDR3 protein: CASSGASSYEQYF

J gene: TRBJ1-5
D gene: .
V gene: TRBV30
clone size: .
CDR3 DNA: TGTGCCTGGAGTGTAGCGGCAGATTCACTTGAGTATAGCAATCAGCCCCAGCATTTT
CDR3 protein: CAWSVAADSLEYSNQPQHF

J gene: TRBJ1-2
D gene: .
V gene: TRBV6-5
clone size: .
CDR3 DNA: TGTGCCACTCCCAGGGGCCCGAACTATGGCTACACCTTC
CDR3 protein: CATPRGPNYGYTF

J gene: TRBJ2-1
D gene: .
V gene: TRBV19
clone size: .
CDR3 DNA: TGTGCCAGTAGTATGGGTGACTACTCCTACAATGAGCAGTTCTTC
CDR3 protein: CASSMGDYSYNEQFF

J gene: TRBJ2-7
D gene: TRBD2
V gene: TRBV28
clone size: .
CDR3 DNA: TGTGCCAGCATGACTCAGAGGCTAGCGGCTTCCTCCTACGAGCAGTACTTC
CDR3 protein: CASMTQRLAASSYEQYF

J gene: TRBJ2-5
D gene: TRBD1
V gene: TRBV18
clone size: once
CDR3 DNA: TGTGCCAGCTCCGGGACAGTTCGAGAGACCCAGTACTTC
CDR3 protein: CASSGTVRETQYF

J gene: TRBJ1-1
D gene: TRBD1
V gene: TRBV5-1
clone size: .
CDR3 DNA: TGCGCCAGCAGCTGGGGGACAGGGGGCACTGAAGCTTTCTTT
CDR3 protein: CASSWGTGGTEAFF

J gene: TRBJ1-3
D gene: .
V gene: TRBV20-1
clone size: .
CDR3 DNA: TGCAGTGCTAGTAAATGGGGGGGATCAGTTGGAAACACCATATATTTT
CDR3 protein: CSASKWGGSVGNTIYF

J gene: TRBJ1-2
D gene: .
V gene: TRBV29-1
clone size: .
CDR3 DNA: TGCAGCGTTGTGACAGCTAACTATGGCTACACCTTC
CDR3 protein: CSVVTANYGYTF

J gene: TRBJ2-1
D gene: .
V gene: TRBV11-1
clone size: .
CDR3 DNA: TGTGCCAGCAGTACCGGCTCCTACAATGAGCAGTTCTTC
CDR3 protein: CASSTGSYNEQFF

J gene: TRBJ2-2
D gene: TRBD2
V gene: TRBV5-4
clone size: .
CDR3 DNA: TGTGCCAGCAGCTTGAACGGCGGGAGTGGTACCGGGGAGCTGTTTTTT
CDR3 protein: CASSLNGGSGTGELFF

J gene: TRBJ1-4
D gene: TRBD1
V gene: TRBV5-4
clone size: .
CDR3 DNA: TGTGCCAGCAGCTTGGACGGGACAGGGGATGAAAAACTGTTTTTT
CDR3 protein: CASSLDGTGDEKLFF

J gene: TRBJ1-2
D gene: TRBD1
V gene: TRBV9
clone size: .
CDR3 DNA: TGTGCCAGCAGCCCAGACAGGGTTAGTAATTATGGCTACACCTTC
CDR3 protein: CASSPDRVSNYGYTF